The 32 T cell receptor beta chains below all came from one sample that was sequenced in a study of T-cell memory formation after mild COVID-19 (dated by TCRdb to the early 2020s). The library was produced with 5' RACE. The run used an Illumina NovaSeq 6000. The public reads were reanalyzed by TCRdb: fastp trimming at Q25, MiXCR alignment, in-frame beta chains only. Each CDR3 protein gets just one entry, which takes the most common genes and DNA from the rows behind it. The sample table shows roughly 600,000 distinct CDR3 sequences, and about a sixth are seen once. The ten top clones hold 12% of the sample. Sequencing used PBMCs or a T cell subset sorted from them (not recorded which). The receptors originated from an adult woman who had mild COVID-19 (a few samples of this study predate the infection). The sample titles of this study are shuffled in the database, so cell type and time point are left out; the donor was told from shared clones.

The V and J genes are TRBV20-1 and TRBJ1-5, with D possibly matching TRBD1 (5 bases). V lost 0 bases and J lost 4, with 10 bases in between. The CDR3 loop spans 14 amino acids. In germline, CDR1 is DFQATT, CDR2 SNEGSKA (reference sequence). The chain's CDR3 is CSAREPEGNQPQHF. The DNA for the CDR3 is TGCAGTGCTAGAGAACCGGAGGGGAATCAGCCCCAGCATTTT.

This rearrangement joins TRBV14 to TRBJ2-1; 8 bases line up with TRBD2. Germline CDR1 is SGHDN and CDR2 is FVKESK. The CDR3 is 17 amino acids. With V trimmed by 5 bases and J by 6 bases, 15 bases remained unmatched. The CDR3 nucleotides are TGTGCCAGCAGCTTACAATTCGGAACGGGAGGGAGCAATGAGCAGTTCTTC. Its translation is CASSLQFGTGGSNEQFF.

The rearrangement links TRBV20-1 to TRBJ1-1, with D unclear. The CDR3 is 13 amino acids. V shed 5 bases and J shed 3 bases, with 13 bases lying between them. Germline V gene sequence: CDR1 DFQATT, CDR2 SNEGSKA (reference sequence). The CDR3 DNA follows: TGCAGTGCTTACGGGGTTTTCGACACTGAAGCTTTCTTT. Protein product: CSAYGVFDTEAFF.

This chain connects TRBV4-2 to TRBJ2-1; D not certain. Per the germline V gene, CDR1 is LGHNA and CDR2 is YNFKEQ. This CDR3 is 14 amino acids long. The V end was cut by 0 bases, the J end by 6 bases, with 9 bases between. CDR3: CASSQDSALNEQFF. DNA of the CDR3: TGTGCCAGCAGCCAAGATTCGGCCCTCAATGAGCAGTTCTTC.

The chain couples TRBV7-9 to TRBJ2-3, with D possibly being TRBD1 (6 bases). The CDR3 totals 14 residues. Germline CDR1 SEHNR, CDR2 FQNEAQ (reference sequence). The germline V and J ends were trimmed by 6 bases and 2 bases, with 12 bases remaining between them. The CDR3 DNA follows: TGTGCCAGCAGGAGGGGGACCTTCACAGATACGCAGTATTTT. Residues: CASRRGTFTDTQYF.

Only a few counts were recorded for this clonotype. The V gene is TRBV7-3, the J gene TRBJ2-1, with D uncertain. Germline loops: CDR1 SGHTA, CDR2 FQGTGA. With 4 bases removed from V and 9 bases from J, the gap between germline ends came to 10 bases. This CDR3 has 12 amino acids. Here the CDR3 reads CASSSGGFEQFF. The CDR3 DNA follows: TGTGCCAGCAGCTCTGGCGGATTTGAGCAGTTCTTC. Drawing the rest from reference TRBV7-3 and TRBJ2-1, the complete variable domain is GAGVSQTPSNKVTEKGKYVELRCDPISGHTALYWYRQSLGQGPEFLIYFQGTGAADDSGLPNDRFFAVRPEGSVSTLKIQRTERGDSAVYLCASSSGGFEQFFGPGTRLTVL.

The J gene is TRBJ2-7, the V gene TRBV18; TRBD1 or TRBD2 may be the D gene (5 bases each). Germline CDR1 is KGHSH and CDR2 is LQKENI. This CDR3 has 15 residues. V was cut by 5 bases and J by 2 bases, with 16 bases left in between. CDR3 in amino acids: CASSSGRIMTYEQYF. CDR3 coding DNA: TGTGCCAGCTCATCGGGACGAATAATGACCTACGAGCAGTACTTC.

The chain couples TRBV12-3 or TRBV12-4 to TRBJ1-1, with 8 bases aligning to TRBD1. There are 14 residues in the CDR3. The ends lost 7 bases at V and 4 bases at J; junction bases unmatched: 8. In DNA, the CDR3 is TGTGCCAGCAAGGGACAGGTGGGTGGCACTGAAGCTTTCTTT. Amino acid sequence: CASKGQVGGTEAFF.

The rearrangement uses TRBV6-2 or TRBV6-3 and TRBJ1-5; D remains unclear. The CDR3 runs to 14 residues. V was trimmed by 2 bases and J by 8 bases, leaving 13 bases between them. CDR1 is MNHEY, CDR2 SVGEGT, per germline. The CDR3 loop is CASSYTPLLEPQHF. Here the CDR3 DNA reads TGTGCCAGCAGTTACACCCCCTTACTGGAGCCCCAGCATTTT.

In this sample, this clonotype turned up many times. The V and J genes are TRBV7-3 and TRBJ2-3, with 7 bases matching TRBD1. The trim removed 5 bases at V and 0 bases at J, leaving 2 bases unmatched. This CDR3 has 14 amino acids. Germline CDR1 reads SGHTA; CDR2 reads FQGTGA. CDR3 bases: TGTGCCAGCAGCCCAGGGGGAAGCACAGATACGCAGTATTTT. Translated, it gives CASSPGGSTDTQYF.

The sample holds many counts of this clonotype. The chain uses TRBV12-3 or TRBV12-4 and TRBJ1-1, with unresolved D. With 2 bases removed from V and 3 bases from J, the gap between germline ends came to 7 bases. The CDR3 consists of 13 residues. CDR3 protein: CASSLNRDTEAFF. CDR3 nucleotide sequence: TGTGCCAGCAGTTTAAACCGAGACACTGAAGCTTTCTTT.

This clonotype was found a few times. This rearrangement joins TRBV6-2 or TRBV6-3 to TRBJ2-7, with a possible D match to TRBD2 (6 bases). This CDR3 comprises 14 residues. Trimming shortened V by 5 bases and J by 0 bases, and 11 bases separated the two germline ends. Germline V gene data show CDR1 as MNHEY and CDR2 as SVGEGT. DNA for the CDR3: TGTGCCAGCAGTCCCGGGAGAAACTCCTACGAGCAGTACTTC. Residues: CASSPGRNSYEQYF.

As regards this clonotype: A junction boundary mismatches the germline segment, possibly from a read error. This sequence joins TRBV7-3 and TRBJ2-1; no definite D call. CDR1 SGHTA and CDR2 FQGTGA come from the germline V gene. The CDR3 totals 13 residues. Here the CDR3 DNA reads TGTGGCAGCAGCCGAGACGGGTACAATGAGCAGTTCTTC. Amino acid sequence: CGSSRDGYNEQFF.

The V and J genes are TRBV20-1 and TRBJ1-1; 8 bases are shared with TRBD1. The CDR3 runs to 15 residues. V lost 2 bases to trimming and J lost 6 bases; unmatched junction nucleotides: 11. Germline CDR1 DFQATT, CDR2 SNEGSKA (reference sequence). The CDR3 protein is CSARPGQGATSEAFF. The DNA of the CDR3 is TGCAGTGCTAGACCCGGACAGGGCGCGACCTCTGAAGCTTTCTTT.

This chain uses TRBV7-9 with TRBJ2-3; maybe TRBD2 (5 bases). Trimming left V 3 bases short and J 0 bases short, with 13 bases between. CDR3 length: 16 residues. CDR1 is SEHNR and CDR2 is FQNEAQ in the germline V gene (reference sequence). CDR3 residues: CASSFLLAASTDTQYF. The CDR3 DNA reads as TGTGCCAGCAGCTTCTTGCTAGCAGCTAGCACAGATACGCAGTATTTT.

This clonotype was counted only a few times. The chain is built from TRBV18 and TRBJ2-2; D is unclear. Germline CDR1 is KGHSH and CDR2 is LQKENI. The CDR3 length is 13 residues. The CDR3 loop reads CGCAETNTGELFF. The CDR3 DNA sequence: TGTGGGTGCGCAGAAACGAACACCGGGGAGCTGTTTTTT.

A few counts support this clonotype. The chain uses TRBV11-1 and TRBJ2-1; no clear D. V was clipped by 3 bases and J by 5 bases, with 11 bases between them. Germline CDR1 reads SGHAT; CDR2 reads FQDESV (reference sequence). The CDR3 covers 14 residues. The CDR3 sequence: CASSLIGWNNEQFF. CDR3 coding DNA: TGTGCCAGCAGCTTGATCGGCTGGAACAATGAGCAGTTCTTC.

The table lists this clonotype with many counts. DNA of the CDR3: TGCAGTGCTAGAGATCCTTATAGCAATCAGCCCCAGCATTTT. Its protein product is CSARDPYSNQPQHF. This chain connects TRBV20-1 to TRBJ1-5, with unresolved D. Trimming removed 0 bases at V and 0 bases at J, with 6 bases between. Germline-derived CDR1 and CDR2 are DFQATT and SNEGSKA (reference sequence). The CDR3 runs to 14 residues.

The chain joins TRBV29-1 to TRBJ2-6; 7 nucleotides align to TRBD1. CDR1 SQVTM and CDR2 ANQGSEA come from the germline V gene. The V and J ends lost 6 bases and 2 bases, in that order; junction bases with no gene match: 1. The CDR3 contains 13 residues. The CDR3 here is CSVQGAGANVLTF. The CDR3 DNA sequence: TGCAGCGTCCAGGGGGCTGGGGCCAACGTCCTGACTTTC.

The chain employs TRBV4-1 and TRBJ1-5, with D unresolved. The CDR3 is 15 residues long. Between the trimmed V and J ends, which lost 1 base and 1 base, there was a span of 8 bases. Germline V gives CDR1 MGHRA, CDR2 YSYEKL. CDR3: CASSQVDRSNQPQHF. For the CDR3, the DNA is TGCGCCAGCAGCCAAGTTGACCGGAGCAATCAGCCCCAGCATTTT.

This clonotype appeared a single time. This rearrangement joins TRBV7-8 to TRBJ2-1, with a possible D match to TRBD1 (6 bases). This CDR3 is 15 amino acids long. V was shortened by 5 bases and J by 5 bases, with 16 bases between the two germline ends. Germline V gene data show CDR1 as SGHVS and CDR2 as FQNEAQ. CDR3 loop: CASSIGQPTDNEQFF. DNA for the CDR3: TGTGCCAGCAGCATCGGACAGCCAACGGACAATGAGCAGTTCTTC.

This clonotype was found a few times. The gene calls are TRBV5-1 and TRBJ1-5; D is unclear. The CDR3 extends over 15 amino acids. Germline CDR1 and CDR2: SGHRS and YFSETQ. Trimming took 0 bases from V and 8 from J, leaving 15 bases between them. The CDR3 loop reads CASSLEASGAEPQHF. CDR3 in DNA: TGCGCCAGCAGCTTGGAGGCGTCCGGTGCGGAGCCCCAGCATTTT.

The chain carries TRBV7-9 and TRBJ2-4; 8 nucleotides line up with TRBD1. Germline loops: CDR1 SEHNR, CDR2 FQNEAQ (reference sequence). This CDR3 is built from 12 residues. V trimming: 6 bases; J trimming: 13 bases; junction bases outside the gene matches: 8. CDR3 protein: CASRHGTGAQYF. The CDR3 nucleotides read TGTGCCAGCAGACACGGGACAGGAGCGCAGTACTTC. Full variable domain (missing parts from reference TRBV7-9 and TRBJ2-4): DTGVSQNPRHKITKRGQNVTFRCDPISEHNRLYWYRQTLGQGPEFLTYFQNEAQLEKSRLLSDRFSAERPKGSFSTLEIQRTEQGDSAMYLCASRHGTGAQYFGAGTRLSVL.

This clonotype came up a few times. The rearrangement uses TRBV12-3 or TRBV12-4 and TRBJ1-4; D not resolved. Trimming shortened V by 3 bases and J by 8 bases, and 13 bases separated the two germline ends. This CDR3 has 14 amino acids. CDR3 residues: CASSFTGRPEKLFF. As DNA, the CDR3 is TGTGCCAGCAGTTTCACCGGGAGGCCAGAAAAACTGTTTTTT.

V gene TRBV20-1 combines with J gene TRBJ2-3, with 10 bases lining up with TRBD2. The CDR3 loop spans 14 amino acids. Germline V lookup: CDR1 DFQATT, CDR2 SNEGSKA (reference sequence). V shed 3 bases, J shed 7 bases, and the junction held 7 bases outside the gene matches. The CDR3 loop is CSASGGSGGYTQYF. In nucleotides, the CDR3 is TGCAGTGCTAGTGGAGGTAGCGGGGGGTATACGCAGTATTTT.

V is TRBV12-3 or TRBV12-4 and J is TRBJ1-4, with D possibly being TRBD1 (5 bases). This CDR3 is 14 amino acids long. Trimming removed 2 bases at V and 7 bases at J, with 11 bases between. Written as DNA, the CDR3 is TGTGCCAGCAGTTTATCGGGGGGAGTTGAAAAACTGTTTTTT. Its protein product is CASSLSGGVEKLFF.

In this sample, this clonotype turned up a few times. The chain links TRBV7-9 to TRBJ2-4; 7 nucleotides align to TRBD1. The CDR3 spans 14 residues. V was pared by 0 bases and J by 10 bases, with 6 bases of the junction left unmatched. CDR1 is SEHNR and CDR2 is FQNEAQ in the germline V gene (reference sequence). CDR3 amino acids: CASSLASGTAIQYF. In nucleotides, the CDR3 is TGTGCCAGCAGCTTAGCGTCCGGGACAGCGATTCAGTACTTC.

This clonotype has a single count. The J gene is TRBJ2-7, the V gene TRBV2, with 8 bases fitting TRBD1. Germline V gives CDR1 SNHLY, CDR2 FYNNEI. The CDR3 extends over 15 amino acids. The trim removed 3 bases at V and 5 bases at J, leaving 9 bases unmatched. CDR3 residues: CASSEPGQGYNEQYF. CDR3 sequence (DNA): TGTGCCAGCAGTGAGCCCGGACAGGGATACAACGAGCAGTACTTC.

In DNA form, the CDR3 reads TGTGCCAGCAGTCTGGGACAGGGGGACTCTGGGGCCAACGTCCTGACTTTC. Amino acids: CASSLGQGDSGANVLTF. This chain joins TRBV27 and TRBJ2-6, with TRBD1 matching 11 bases. J lost 0 bases, V lost 5 bases, and 3 bases had no gene match. Germline V lookup: CDR1 MNHEY, CDR2 SMNVEV (reference sequence). The CDR3 consists of 17 residues.

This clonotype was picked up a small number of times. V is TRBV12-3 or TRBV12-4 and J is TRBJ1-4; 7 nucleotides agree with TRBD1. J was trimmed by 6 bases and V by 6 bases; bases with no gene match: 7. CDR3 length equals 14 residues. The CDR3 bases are TGTGCCAGCAGGAGACAGGGAATAGATGAAAAACTGTTTTTT. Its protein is CASRRQGIDEKLFF.

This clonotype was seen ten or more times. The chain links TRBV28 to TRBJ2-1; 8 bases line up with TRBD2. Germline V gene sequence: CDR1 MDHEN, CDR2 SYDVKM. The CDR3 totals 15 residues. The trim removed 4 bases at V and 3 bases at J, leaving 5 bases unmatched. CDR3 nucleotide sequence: TGTGCCAGCAGTTCCATTAGCGGGATCTACAATGAGCAGTTCTTC. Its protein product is CASSSISGIYNEQFF.

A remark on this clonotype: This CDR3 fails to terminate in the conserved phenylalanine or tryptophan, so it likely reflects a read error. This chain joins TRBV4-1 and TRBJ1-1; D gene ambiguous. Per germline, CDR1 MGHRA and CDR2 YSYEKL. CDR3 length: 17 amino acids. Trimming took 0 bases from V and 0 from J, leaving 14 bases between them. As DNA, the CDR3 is TGCGCCAGCAGCCAAGATAGATCAGGAGCAATGAACACTGAAGCTTTCTCT. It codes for CASSQDRSGAMNTEAFS.